These 8 T cell receptor beta chains originate from one sample sequenced in a study of shared clonotypes between healthy human individuals. Libraries were prepared by immunoSEQ multiplex PCR; TCRdb keeps only in-frame clonotypes and omits some of them. The sample lists hundreds of thousands of clones, about 96% occurring once. Sequencing input: naive CD4+ T cells sorted from blood. Noted subset: CD45RA+ positively selected. Source of these receptors: a woman under 40 in good health.

The chain employs TRBV2 and TRBJ2-3; D uncertain. Trimming left V 6 bases short and J 2 bases short, with 9 bases between. CDR1 and CDR2 (germline): SNHLY, FYNNEI. The length of the CDR3 is 13 residues. For the CDR3, the DNA is TGTGCCAGCAGGTTCCAGCCCACAGATACGCAGTATTTT. The encoded protein is CASRFQPTDTQYF.

The chain links TRBV4-1 to TRBJ2-1; 9 nucleotides line up with TRBD1. Germline V gene lookup returns CDR1 MGHRA and CDR2 YSYEKL. The CDR3 has 18 residues. The ends lost 0 bases at V and 8 bases at J; junction bases unmatched: 14. This CDR3 is CASSQDGTGRTRWDEQFF. For the CDR3, the DNA is TGCGCCAGCAGCCAAGATGGGACAGGGCGTACGCGTTGGGATGAGCAGTTCTTC.

The V call is TRBV5-6, the J call TRBJ2-1; TRBD2 agrees at 7 bases. CDR1 SGHDT and CDR2 YYEEEE come from the germline V gene. V gave up 0 bases and J gave up 5 bases; unmatched junction bases: 8. The CDR3 loop spans 16 amino acids. This CDR3 reads CASSLALWAGDNEQFF. The DNA of the CDR3 is TGTGCCAGCAGCTTGGCCTTATGGGCGGGAGACAATGAGCAGTTCTTC.

V and J are TRBV5-6 and TRBJ2-5, with D possibly matching TRBD2 (6 bases). Trimming removed 3 bases at V and 5 bases at J, with 11 bases between. The CDR3 is 13 residues long. Per the germline V gene, CDR1 is SGHDT and CDR2 is YYEEEE. This chain's CDR3 is CASSSAGRETQYF. For the CDR3, the DNA is TGTGCCAGCAGCTCTGCGGGGCGCGAGACCCAGTACTTC.

The J gene is TRBJ1-2, the V gene TRBV6-6; D call uncertain. Germline V lookup: CDR1 MNHNY, CDR2 SVGAGI (reference sequence). The ends were cut back, 0 bases at V and 1 base at J, with 6 bases in the middle. This CDR3 is 14 amino acids long. The CDR3 region is CASSYSKRNYGYTF. As DNA, the CDR3 is TGTGCCAGCAGTTACTCCAAGCGTAACTATGGCTACACCTTC.

This chain connects TRBV5-1 to TRBJ2-2, with 8 bases identical to TRBD1. V was pared by 0 bases and J by 4 bases, with 5 bases of the junction left unmatched. Per the germline V gene, CDR1 is SGHRS and CDR2 is YFSETQ. The CDR3 length is 16 residues. This CDR3 is CASSLARDRPTGELFF. CDR3 coding DNA: TGCGCCAGCAGCTTGGCTAGGGACAGGCCCACCGGGGAGCTGTTTTTT.

V gene TRBV11-3 combines with J gene TRBJ2-7; the D call may be TRBD1 or TRBD2 (6 bases each). The germline V gene has CDR1 SGHNT and CDR2 YENEEA. CDR3 size: 14 residues. Between the trimmed V and J ends, which lost 1 base and 1 base, there was a span of 8 bases. CDR3 protein: CASSLGGASYEQYF. CDR3 coding DNA: TGTGCCAGCAGCTTAGGGGGGGCTTCCTACGAGCAGTACTTC.

The chain recombines TRBV5-5 with TRBJ1-5; 8 bases align to TRBD1. Per the germline V gene, CDR1 is SGHKS and CDR2 is YYEKEE (reference sequence). This CDR3 spans 13 amino acids. V shed 3 bases and J 5 bases; nucleotides not matched to a gene: 1. CDR3 in DNA: TGTGCCAGCAGCTCACAGGGGGATCAGCCCCAGCATTTT. Encoded protein: CASSSQGDQPQHF. Combining the CDR3 with reference TRBV5-5 and TRBJ1-5 gives the whole variable domain DAGVTQSPTHLIKTRGQQVTLRCSPISGHKSVSWYQQVLGQGPQFIFQYYEKEERGRGNFPDRFSARQFPNYSSELNVNALLLGDSALYLCASSSQGDQPQHFGDGTRLSIL.